The 25 T cell receptor beta chains given below trace back to one sample, sequenced in a study of memory CD4+ T cells and cytomegalovirus serostatus. The repertoire was sequenced with immunoSEQ multiplex PCR; TCRdb's copy has only in-frame clones and lacks some. The sample shows tens of thousands of clones, roughly 73% of them seen only once. The sort gate was single viable CD3+CD4+CD8-CD45RO+ cells for memory CD4+ T cells. Sequencing input: memory CD4+ T cells from blood. Source of these receptors: an adult in good health and CMV-seronegative.

This clone was detected a few times. CDR3 loop: CASSIHNPGDTEAFF. DNA for the CDR3: TGTGCCAGCAGTATTCACAACCCAGGGGACACTGAAGCTTTCTTT. The chain recombines TRBV6-1 with TRBJ1-1; D is perhaps TRBD1 (6 bases). V lost 5 bases and J lost 3, with 16 bases in between. This CDR3 spans 15 amino acids. Looked up from germline, CDR1 is MNHNS and CDR2 is SASEGT.

The gene calls are TRBV6-1 and TRBJ1-3, with D possibly matching TRBD1 (5 bases). Germline V gene sequence: CDR1 MNHNS, CDR2 SASEGT. The CDR3 has 14 amino acids. V lost 2 bases and J 7 bases, leaving 12 bases between the germline ends. The CDR3, as DNA: TGTGCCAGCAGTGAAATGTTGCGGGGGAACACCATATATTTT. Translating it yields CASSEMLRGNTIYF.

The rearrangement joins TRBV11-2 to TRBJ2-7, with TRBD1 matching 9 bases. V shed 7 bases and J 5 bases; nucleotides not matched to a gene: 9. The CDR3 covers 14 residues. CDR1 is SGHAT and CDR2 is FQNNGV in the germline V gene. CDR3 coding DNA: TGTGCCAGCACTCCGACAGGGGGGGGCAACGAGCAGTACTTC. This gives the protein CASTPTGGGNEQYF.

This sequence joins TRBV19 and TRBJ1-2; no reliable D call. The CDR3 extends over 11 amino acids. Germline V lookup: CDR1 LNHDA, CDR2 SQIVND (reference sequence). The V and J ends lost 3 bases and 8 bases respectively, with 7 bases between them. DNA for the CDR3: TGTGCCAGTAGTATTGAGAGGGGCTACACCTTC. Protein: CASSIERGYTF. Full variable domain (remainder filled in from reference TRBV19 and TRBJ1-2): DGGITQSPKYLFRKEGQNVTLSCEQNLNHDAMYWYRQDPGQGLRLIYYSQIVNDFQKGDIAEGYSVSREKKESFPLTVTSAQKNPTAFYLCASSIERGYTFGSGTRLTVV.

The chain carries TRBV15 and TRBJ2-7, with 10 bases lining up with TRBD1. The CDR3 has 15 residues. Per the germline V gene, CDR1 is LNHNV and CDR2 is YYDKDF (reference sequence). V shed 3 bases and J 4 bases; nucleotides not matched to a gene: 6. CDR3: CATSRDRGGRYEQYF. The CDR3 nucleotides read TGTGCCACCAGCAGGGACAGGGGGGGTCGTTACGAGCAGTACTTC.

The chain's CDR3 is CAWGQGAGFGYTF. CDR3 DNA: TGTGCCTGGGGACAGGGGGCTGGTTTTGGCTACACCTTC. The chain combines TRBV30 with TRBJ1-2; the match to TRBD1 covers 11 bases. The CDR3 covers 13 residues. Germline-derived CDR1 and CDR2 are GTSNPN and SVGIG (reference sequence). V lost 5 bases and J lost 7; bases outside the gene matches: 6.

The chain is built from TRBV10-2 and TRBJ2-5; tentatively, D is TRBD1 or TRBD2 (5 bases each). The DNA matches TRBJ2-7 better at its end, which makes the J call doubtful. From germline, CDR1 is WSHSY and CDR2 SAAADI. CDR3 length: 18 residues. The CDR3 loop is CASSGVGDTPNPVFEQYF. The DNA of the CDR3 is TGCGCCAGCAGCGGAGTGGGGGATACTCCTAACCCAGTCTTCGAGCAGTACTTC.

The chain combines TRBV6-5 with TRBJ1-2; D gene unclear. Germline loops: CDR1 MNHEY, CDR2 SVGAGI. There are 15 residues in the CDR3. Trimming took 4 bases from V and 1 from J, leaving 13 bases between them. CDR3 in amino acids: CASSSPGGSNYGYTF. In DNA, the CDR3 is TGTGCCAGCAGTTCCCCCGGTGGGAGTAACTATGGCTACACCTTC.

The chain couples TRBV18 to TRBJ2-3; 11 bases line up with TRBD2. Germline V gene data show CDR1 as KGHSH and CDR2 as LQKENI. Trimming took 2 bases from V and 5 from J; bases not matched to a gene: 6. The CDR3 contains 16 residues. The CDR3 protein is CASSPNSGGAKDTQYF. The CDR3 DNA reads as TGTGCCAGCTCACCAAATAGCGGGGGGGCAAAAGATACGCAGTATTTT. The full variable domain, its missing parts supplied by reference TRBV18 and TRBJ2-3, is NAGVMQNPRHLVRRRGQEARLRCSPMKGHSHVYWYRQLPEEGLKFMVYLQKENIIDESGMPKERFSAEFPKEGPSILRIQQVVRGDSAAYFCASSPNSGGAKDTQYFGPGTRLTVL.

This clone was detected only a few times. The chain uses TRBV11-1 and TRBJ2-5; TRBD2 matches 11 bases. This CDR3 is 17 amino acids long. Germline values: CDR1 SGHAT, CDR2 FQDESV (reference sequence). The V gene end was trimmed by 3 bases and the J gene end by 2 bases; junction bases not matched to a gene: 8. CDR3 region: CASSLVGLAGGQETQYF. CDR3 nucleotides: TGTGCCAGCAGCTTGGTCGGGCTAGCGGGGGGACAAGAGACCCAGTACTTC.

This clone was found a few times. CDR3 loop: CASSRTGDRGTYEQYF. CDR3 DNA: TGTGCCAGCAGCCGCACAGGGGACAGGGGGACCTACGAGCAGTACTTC. The chain employs TRBV7-9 and TRBJ2-7, with 11 positions matching TRBD1. Germline loops: CDR1 SEHNR, CDR2 FQNEAQ (reference sequence). The V segment lost 5 bases and the J segment 2 bases; nucleotides outside the gene matches: 8. The CDR3 is 16 amino acids.

The chain links TRBV6-5 to TRBJ1-5, with a possible D match to TRBD1 (6 bases). The CDR3 has 13 amino acids. Germline CDR1 MNHEY, CDR2 SVGAGI. With 4 bases removed from V and 11 bases from J, the gap between germline ends came to 15 bases. The CDR3 here is CASSSTHQGSQHF. The CDR3 coding sequence is TGTGCCAGCAGTTCCACGCACCAGGGGTCCCAGCATTTT.

This clone appeared once. The CDR3 region is CASSPRRDIVGGELFF. In nucleotides, the CDR3 is TGTGCCAGCAGCCCCCGCCGGGACATAGTAGGCGGGGAGCTGTTTTTT. The chain carries TRBV11-2 and TRBJ2-2; weak D call: TRBD1 (6 bases). V lost 5 bases to trimming and J lost 7 bases, with 20 bases between them. The V gene's germline CDR1 is SGHAT and CDR2 FQNNGV. CDR3 length: 16 amino acids.

The CDR3 DNA sequence: TGTGCCAGCAGCGCCCGACAGGGGGCGCTCACTGAAGCTTTCTTT. It encodes CASSARQGALTEAFF. The chain is built from TRBV7-9 and TRBJ1-1, with 10 positions matching TRBD1. The germline CDR1 and CDR2 sequences are SEHNR and FQNEAQ (reference sequence). The V and J ends lost 5 bases and 4 bases, in that order; junction bases with no gene match: 7. The CDR3 covers 15 residues.

There are a few counts of this clone. V usage is TRBV2 and J usage is TRBJ1-4; TRBD1 matches 8 bases. This CDR3 has 14 amino acids. Germline CDR1 SNHLY, CDR2 FYNNEI. V trimming: 6 bases; J trimming: 4 bases; junction bases outside the gene matches: 4. The CDR3 reads CASRRDRSNEKLFF. DNA for the CDR3: TGTGCCAGCAGGCGGGACAGGAGTAATGAAAAACTGTTTTTT.

This sequence joins TRBV6-4 and TRBJ2-7; D possibly corresponds to TRBD1 (6 bases). Trimming shortened V by 0 bases and J by 1 base, and 13 bases separated the two germline ends. From germline, CDR1 is MRHNA and CDR2 SNTAGT. The length of the CDR3 is 16 residues. The CDR3 sequence is CASSDSSHRESYEQYF. CDR3 coding DNA: TGTGCCAGCAGTGACTCGAGCCACAGGGAATCCTACGAGCAGTACTTC.

This sequence joins TRBV19 and TRBJ1-1; possibly TRBD1 for D (5 bases). The CDR3 has 15 residues. The germline V gene encodes CDR1 LNHDA and CDR2 SQIVND (reference sequence). V was cut by 5 bases and J by 3 bases, with 16 bases left in between. CDR3 loop: CASSSRGGVDTEAFF. CDR3 bases: TGTGCCAGTAGTTCGCGGGGCGGGGTCGACACTGAAGCTTTCTTT.

A note on this clone: A junction end diverges from the germline sequence, so it may reflect a read error. V is TRBV7-7 and J is TRBJ2-5, with a possible D match to TRBD2 (6 bases). The CDR3 has 14 amino acids. Germline CDR1 SSHAT, CDR2 FNYEAQ (reference sequence). CDR3 amino acids: CASSLVVGGETQYF. DNA of the CDR3: TGTGCTAGCAGCTTAGTCGTGGGGGGTGAGACCCAGTACTTC.

The chain uses TRBV5-1 and TRBJ2-7; D is uncertain. V lost 5 bases and J lost 2, with 14 bases in between. The CDR3 totals 14 residues. Germline lookup yields CDR1 SGHRS and CDR2 YFSETQ. Here the CDR3 reads CASRFDQWPYEQYF. The CDR3 DNA reads TGCGCCAGCAGGTTCGATCAGTGGCCCTACGAGCAGTACTTC.

This clone has a single count. This rearrangement joins TRBV5-1 to TRBJ1-1; 8 bases are shared with TRBD1. The CDR3 length is 16 residues. Germline lookup yields CDR1 SGHRS and CDR2 YFSETQ. Trimming cost V 5 bases and J 5 bases; bases outside gene matches: 14. CDR3 in DNA: TGCGCCAGCAGTTATGGAACCGACAGGGGTGGAACTGAAGCTTTCTTT. Its translation is CASSYGTDRGGTEAFF.

This clone was counted once. CDR3 amino acids: CASSLAVGGTPDTQYF. CDR3 coding DNA: TGTGCCAGCAGCTTAGCGGTCGGGGGCACGCCAGATACGCAGTATTTT. The chain links TRBV11-2 to TRBJ2-3; D might be TRBD1 or TRBD2, each matching 6 bases. The CDR3 is 16 residues long. The germline V and J ends were trimmed by 1 base and 4 bases, with 15 bases remaining between them. Germline CDR1 and CDR2: SGHAT and FQNNGV.

The chain carries TRBV7-7 and TRBJ2-2; no reliable D call. V was trimmed by 5 bases and J by 1 base, leaving 8 bases between them. The CDR3 is 14 residues long. CDR1 is SSHAT, CDR2 FNYEAQ, per germline (reference sequence). CDR3 bases: TGTGCCAGCAGCACAAGACTGAACACCGGGGAGCTGTTTTTT. Translation gives CASSTRLNTGELFF.

CDR3 residues: CASSLGRTSGGADEQYF. Written as DNA, the CDR3 is TGTGCCAGCAGCTTAGGCCGGACTAGCGGGGGGGCGGACGAGCAGTACTTC. The chain uses TRBV7-2 and TRBJ2-7; TRBD2 agrees at 15 bases. There are 17 residues in the CDR3. The germline CDR1 and CDR2 sequences are SGHTA and FQGNSA. V lost 1 base and J lost 5; bases outside the gene matches: 6.

J is TRBJ2-7 and V is TRBV29-1; 10 bases map to TRBD1. J gave up 5 bases and V 5 bases, and 12 bases lay outside the gene matches. Germline lookup yields CDR1 SQVTM and CDR2 ANQGSEA. The CDR3 is 15 amino acids. In nucleotides, the CDR3 is TGCAGCGTTAAGCCACGGGACAGGGGTTTGGACGAGCAGTACTTC. This encodes CSVKPRDRGLDEQYF.

The rearrangement joins TRBV2 to TRBJ2-7; D gene uncertain. Per germline, CDR1 SNHLY and CDR2 FYNNEI. The V end lost 3 bases, the J end lost 9 bases, and 18 bases lay between the germline ends. The CDR3 spans 14 residues. CDR3 sequence (DNA): TGTGCCAGCAGTGAGGTAAAAAGTCCTTTCGGGCAGTACTTC. Protein sequence: CASSEVKSPFGQYF.